These 18 T cell receptor beta chains originate from one sample sequenced in a study of T cells in Graves' hyperthyroidism and ophthalmopathy. TCR beta CDR3 regions were amplified from RNA. TCR CDR3 regions were first amplified by RT-PCR with HTBI primers. TCRdb called the multiplex PCR reads again in MiXCR, with one record for every CDR3 protein. The sample carries hundreds of thousands of distinct CDR3 sequences, 35% to 45% recorded once. The material sequenced was blood. These receptors were obtained from a man between 18 and 29 years old with Graves' hyperthyroidism.

This sequence joins TRBV19 and TRBJ1-2, with D uncertain. This CDR3 contains 13 residues. With 10 bases removed from V and 6 bases from J, the gap between germline ends came to 18 bases. From germline, CDR1 is LNHDA and CDR2 SQIVND (reference sequence). The CDR3 coding sequence is TGTGCCATATCCCACGGAGGGAGGGATGGCTACACCTTC. It encodes CAISHGGRDGYTF.

As DNA, the CDR3 is TGCAGCGTTAGGACAGGGGTTGGCAATCAGCCCCAGCATTTT. Its protein is CSVRTGVGNQPQHF. The V and J genes are TRBV29-1 and TRBJ1-5; TRBD1 agrees at 9 bases. The CDR3 is made up of 14 amino acids. Germline V gene sequence: CDR1 SQVTM, CDR2 ANQGSEA. V shed 5 bases, J shed 2 bases, and the junction held 4 bases outside the gene matches.

The chain combines TRBV15 with TRBJ1-6; 9 bases line up with TRBD1. CDR3 size: 14 residues. V lost 11 bases, J lost 9 bases, and 11 bases stayed unmatched. CDR1 and CDR2 from the germline V gene are LNHNV and YYDKDF (reference sequence). CDR3 loop: CAHIAGQGVSPLHF. Here the CDR3 DNA reads TGTGCCCATATCGCGGGACAGGGCGTTTCACCCCTCCACTTT.

CDR3 DNA sequence: TGTGCCAGCAGCTACTCCTCAAGCGTGGGGGAGCTGTTTTTT. It translates to CASSYSSSVGELFF. This chain joins TRBV5-5 and TRBJ2-2; no firm D call. Germline loops: CDR1 SGHKS, CDR2 YYEKEE (reference sequence). With 3 bases removed from V and 8 bases from J, the gap between germline ends came to 14 bases. The CDR3 spans 14 residues.

The V call is TRBV7-9, the J call TRBJ2-7, with D maybe TRBD2 (6 bases). Germline V gene sequence: CDR1 SEHNR, CDR2 FQNEAQ (reference sequence). This CDR3 region has 15 residues. With 10 bases removed from V and 2 bases from J, the gap between germline ends came to 21 bases. CDR3 region: CAISRGGLAAYEQYF. CDR3 coding DNA: TGTGCCATCTCGCGGGGTGGGCTCGCCGCCTACGAGCAGTACTTC.

The DNA of the CDR3 is TGTGCCATCAGTGAGTCAACCAACGTCCTGACTTTC. This sequence encodes CAISESTNVLTF. The rearrangement uses TRBV10-3 and TRBJ2-6, with unresolved D. Germline CDR1 and CDR2: ENHRY and SYGVKD. With 0 bases removed from V and 8 bases from J, the gap between germline ends came to 2 bases. This CDR3 contains 12 residues.

This clonotype was seen at least ten times. This chain uses TRBV7-2 with TRBJ2-5; D is uncertain. This CDR3 has 13 residues. Trimming took off 3 bases at V and 5 bases at J, with 10 bases between the two ends. Looked up from germline, CDR1 is SGHTA and CDR2 is FQGNSA. The CDR3 sequence: CASSFQQQETQYF. The DNA for the CDR3 is TGTGCCAGCAGCTTTCAGCAGCAGGAGACCCAGTACTTC. The whole variable domain, filled in from reference TRBV7-2 and TRBJ2-5, reads GAGVSQSPSNKVTEKGKDVELRCDPISGHTALYWYRQSLGQGLEFLIYFQGNSAPDKSGLPSDRFSAERTGGSVSTLTIQRTQQEDSAVYLCASSFQQQETQYFGPGTRLLVL.

This clonotype was seen many times. The V gene is TRBV9, the J gene TRBJ1-1; D ambiguous. The CDR3 covers 13 residues. The V end lost 0 bases, the J end lost 7 bases, and 10 bases lay between the germline ends. Per germline, CDR1 SGDLS and CDR2 YYNGEE. The DNA for the CDR3 is TGTGCCAGCAGCGTAGCTACTTTGGGTGAAGCTTTCTTT. Translated: CASSVATLGEAFF.

The chain employs TRBV20-1 and TRBJ1-5; 7 positions match TRBD1. Germline CDR1 is DFQATT and CDR2 is SNEGSKA (reference sequence). Germline trimming cut 8 bases from V and 6 bases from J; bases unmatched to any gene: 4. The CDR3 loop spans 11 amino acids. CDR3 sequence: CSNRGSQPQHF. The CDR3 nucleotides read TGCAGTAACAGGGGAAGTCAGCCCCAGCATTTT.

This clonotype was seen a handful of times. The chain combines TRBV7-9 with TRBJ1-1, with D perhaps matching TRBD1 (6 bases). The CDR3 has 14 residues. Germline assignment: CDR1 SEHNR and CDR2 FQNEAQ (reference sequence). Trimming cost V 5 bases and J 4 bases, with 14 bases left between them. CDR3 nucleotide sequence: TGTGCCAGCAGCCCACCCGGGGGGCCCACTGAAGCTTTCTTT. It encodes CASSPPGGPTEAFF.

This chain uses TRBV2 with TRBJ2-5; the match to TRBD2 covers 7 bases. Germline V gene sequence: CDR1 SNHLY, CDR2 FYNNEI. V shed 4 bases and J 2 bases; nucleotides not matched to a gene: 10. CDR3 size: 16 residues. The CDR3 sequence is CASSGTGTGGQETQYF. CDR3 DNA sequence: TGTGCCAGCAGTGGTACAGGTACGGGAGGACAAGAGACCCAGTACTTC.

This clonotype was counted a single time. The chain carries TRBV9 and TRBJ2-7, with D perhaps TRBD1 or TRBD2 (5 bases each). CDR1 is SGDLS, CDR2 YYNGEE, per germline. The CDR3 sequence is 15 residues long. The V end lost 6 bases, the J end lost 7 bases, and 23 bases lay between the germline ends. The CDR3 region is CASTLGESGLEEQYF. In nucleotides, the CDR3 is TGTGCCAGCACCCTAGGGGAGTCCGGGCTGGAGGAGCAGTACTTC.

The rearrangement joins TRBV9 to TRBJ1-1; 7 bases fit TRBD1. The germline V gene encodes CDR1 SGDLS and CDR2 YYNGEE. CDR3 length equals 14 residues. Trimming at V came to 0 bases and at J to 3 bases, leaving 2 bases not matched to a gene. CDR3 loop: CASSVETGHTEAFF. The CDR3 nucleotides are TGTGCCAGCAGCGTAGAGACAGGGCACACTGAAGCTTTCTTT.

The chain carries TRBV14 and TRBJ1-3, with D perhaps TRBD1 (6 bases). The germline V and J ends were trimmed by 8 bases and 4 bases, with 18 bases remaining between them. Looked up from germline, CDR1 is SGHDN and CDR2 is FVKESK. The CDR3 loop spans 15 amino acids. The CDR3 DNA reads TGTGCCAGCTCAGCCGGGACACACGACGGAAACACCATATATTTT. It translates to CASSAGTHDGNTIYF.

V and J are TRBV6-6 and TRBJ1-1, with D possibly matching TRBD1 (5 bases). This CDR3 spans 13 amino acids. The germline V and J ends were trimmed by 5 bases and 11 bases, with 18 bases remaining between them. CDR1 and CDR2 from the germline V gene are MNHNY and SVGAGI (reference sequence). CDR3 region: CASSEWGGKRAFF. In DNA form, the CDR3 reads TGTGCCAGCAGTGAGTGGGGGGGGAAGCGGGCTTTCTTT.

Comment on this clonotype: The junction departs from germline at one end; a sequencing error may be responsible. V and J are TRBV10-3 and TRBJ2-7; a possible D gene is TRBD1 (5 bases). The CDR3 is made up of 16 amino acids. Germline CDR1 reads ENHRY; CDR2 reads SYGVKD. CDR3 sequence (DNA): TGTGCCAGCAGTGACTCGAGGTGTGGGGCGACCTACGAGCAGTACTTC. Protein sequence: CASSDSRCGATYEQYF.

This clonotype appeared many times. V gene TRBV10-3 combines with J gene TRBJ2-7; TRBD2 might be the D (6 bases). This CDR3 region has 14 residues. The V end was cut by 9 bases, the J end by 7 bases, with 22 bases between. Germline V gene lookup returns CDR1 ENHRY and CDR2 SYGVKD. The CDR3 protein is CAMTQKLEAGEQYF. CDR3 nucleotide sequence: TGTGCCATGACACAGAAACTAGAGGCGGGGGAGCAGTACTTC.

This chain links TRBV2 with TRBJ2-7; 8 bases align to TRBD2. The CDR3 covers 15 residues. The germline CDR1 and CDR2 sequences are SNHLY and FYNNEI. V gave up 2 bases and J gave up 0 bases; unmatched junction bases: 3. CDR3 nucleotide sequence: TGTGCCAGCAGTGAACGCGGGGGGATCTCCTACGAGCAGTACTTC. It is translated as CASSERGGISYEQYF.